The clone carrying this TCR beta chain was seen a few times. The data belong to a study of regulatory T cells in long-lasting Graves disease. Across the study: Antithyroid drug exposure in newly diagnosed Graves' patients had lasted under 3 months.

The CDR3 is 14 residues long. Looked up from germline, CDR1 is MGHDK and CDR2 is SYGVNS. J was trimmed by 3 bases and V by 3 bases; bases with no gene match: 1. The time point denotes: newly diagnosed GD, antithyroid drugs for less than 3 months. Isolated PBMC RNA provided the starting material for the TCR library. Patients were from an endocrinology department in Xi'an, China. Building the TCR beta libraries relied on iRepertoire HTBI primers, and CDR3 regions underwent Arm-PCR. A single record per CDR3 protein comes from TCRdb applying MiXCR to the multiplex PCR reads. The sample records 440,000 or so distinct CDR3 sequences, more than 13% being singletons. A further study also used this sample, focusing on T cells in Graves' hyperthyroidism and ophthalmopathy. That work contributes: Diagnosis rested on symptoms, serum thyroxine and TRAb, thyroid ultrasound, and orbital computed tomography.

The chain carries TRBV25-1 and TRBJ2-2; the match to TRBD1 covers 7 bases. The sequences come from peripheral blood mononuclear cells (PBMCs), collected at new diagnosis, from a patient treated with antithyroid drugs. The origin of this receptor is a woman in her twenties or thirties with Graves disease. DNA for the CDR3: TGTGCCAGCAGTGATACAGGGGACACCGGGGAGCTGTTTTTT. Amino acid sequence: CASSDTGDTGELFF.